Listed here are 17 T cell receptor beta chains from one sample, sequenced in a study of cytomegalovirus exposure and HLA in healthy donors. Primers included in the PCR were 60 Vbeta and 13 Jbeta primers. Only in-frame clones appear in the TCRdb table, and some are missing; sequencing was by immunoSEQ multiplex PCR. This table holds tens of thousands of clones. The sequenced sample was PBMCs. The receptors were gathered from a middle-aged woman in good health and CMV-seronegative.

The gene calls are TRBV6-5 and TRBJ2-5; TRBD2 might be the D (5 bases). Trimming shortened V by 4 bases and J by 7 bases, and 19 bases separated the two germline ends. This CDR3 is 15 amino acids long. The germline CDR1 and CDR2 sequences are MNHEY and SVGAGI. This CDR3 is CASSSSGSQVATQYF. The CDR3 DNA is TGTGCCAGCAGTTCATCGGGATCCCAAGTGGCGACCCAGTACTTC.

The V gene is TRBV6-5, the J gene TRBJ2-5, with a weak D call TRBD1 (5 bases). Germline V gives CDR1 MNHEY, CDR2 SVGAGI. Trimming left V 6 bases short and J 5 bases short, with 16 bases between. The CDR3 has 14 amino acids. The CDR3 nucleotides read TGTGCCAGCAGGATGTTTCAGGGTGGGGAGACCCAGTACTTC. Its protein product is CASRMFQGGETQYF.

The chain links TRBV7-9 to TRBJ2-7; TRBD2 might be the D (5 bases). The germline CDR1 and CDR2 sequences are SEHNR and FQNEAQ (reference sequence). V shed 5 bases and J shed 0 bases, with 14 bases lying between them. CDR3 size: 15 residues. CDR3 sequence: CASSSRERSSYEQYF. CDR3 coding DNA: TGTGCCAGCAGCAGCCGGGAAAGATCCTCCTACGAGCAGTACTTC.

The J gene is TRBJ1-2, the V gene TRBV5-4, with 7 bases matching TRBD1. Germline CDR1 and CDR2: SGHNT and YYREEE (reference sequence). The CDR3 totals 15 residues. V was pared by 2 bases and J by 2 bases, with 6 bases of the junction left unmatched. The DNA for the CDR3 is TGTGCCAGCAGCTTCGGTGCACAGGGGAACTATGGCTACACCTTC. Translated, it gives CASSFGAQGNYGYTF.

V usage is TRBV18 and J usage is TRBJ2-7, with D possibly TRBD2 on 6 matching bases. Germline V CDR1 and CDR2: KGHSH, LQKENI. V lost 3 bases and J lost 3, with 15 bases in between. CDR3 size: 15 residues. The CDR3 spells CASSPRTGVVYEQYF. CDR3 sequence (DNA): TGTGCCAGCTCACCTAGGACGGGAGTCGTCTACGAGCAGTACTTC. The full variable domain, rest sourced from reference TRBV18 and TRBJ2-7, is NAGVMQNPRHLVRRRGQEARLRCSPMKGHSHVYWYRQLPEEGLKFMVYLQKENIIDESGMPKERFSAEFPKEGPSILRIQQVVRGDSAAYFCASSPRTGVVYEQYFGPGTRLTVT.

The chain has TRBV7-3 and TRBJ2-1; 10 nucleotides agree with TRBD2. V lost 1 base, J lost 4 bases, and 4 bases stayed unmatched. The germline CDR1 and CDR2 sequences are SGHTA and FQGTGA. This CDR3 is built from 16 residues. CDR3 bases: TGTGCCAGCAGCTTAAAAGGACTAGCGGCATACAATGAGCAGTTCTTC. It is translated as CASSLKGLAAYNEQFF.

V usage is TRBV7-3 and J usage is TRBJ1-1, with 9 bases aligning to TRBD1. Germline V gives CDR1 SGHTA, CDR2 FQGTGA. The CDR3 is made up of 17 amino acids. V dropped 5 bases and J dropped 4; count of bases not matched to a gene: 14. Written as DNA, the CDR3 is TGTGCCAGCAGCGCATACGGGACAGGGAGCGTCGGCACTGAAGCTTTCTTT. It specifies CASSAYGTGSVGTEAFF.

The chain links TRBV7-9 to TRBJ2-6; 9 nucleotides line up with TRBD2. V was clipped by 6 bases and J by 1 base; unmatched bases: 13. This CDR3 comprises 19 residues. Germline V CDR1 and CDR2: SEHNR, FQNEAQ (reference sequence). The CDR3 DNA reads TGTGCCAGCAGACGGGACAGCTTAGCGGGAGAGTCTGGGGCCAACGTCCTGACTTTC. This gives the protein CASRRDSLAGESGANVLTF.

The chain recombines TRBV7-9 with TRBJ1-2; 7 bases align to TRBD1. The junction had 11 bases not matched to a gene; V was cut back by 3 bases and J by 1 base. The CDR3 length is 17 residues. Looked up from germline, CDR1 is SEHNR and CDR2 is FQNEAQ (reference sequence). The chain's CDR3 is CASSFPPGTDFNYGYTF. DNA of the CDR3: TGTGCCAGCAGCTTCCCCCCCGGGACAGATTTTAACTATGGCTACACCTTC.

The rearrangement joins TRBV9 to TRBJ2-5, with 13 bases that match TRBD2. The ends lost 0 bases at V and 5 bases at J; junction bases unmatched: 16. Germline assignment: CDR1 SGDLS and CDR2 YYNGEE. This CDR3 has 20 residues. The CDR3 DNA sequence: TGTGCCAGCAGCGTAGCTTCGGGACTAGCGGGATCCAATGGGGGGGAGACCCAGTACTTC. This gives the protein CASSVASGLAGSNGGETQYF.

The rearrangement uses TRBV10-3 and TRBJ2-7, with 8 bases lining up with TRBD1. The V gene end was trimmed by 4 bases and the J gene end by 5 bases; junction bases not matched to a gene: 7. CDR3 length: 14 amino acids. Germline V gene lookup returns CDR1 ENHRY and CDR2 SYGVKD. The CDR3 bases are TGTGCCATCAGTGGGCCAGGGGGCGCGGACGAGCAGTACTTC. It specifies CAISGPGGADEQYF.

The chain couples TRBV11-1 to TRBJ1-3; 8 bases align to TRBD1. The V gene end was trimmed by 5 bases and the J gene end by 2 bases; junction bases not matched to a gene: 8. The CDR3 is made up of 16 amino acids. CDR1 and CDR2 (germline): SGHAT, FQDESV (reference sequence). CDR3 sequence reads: CASSLRQGSAGNTIYF. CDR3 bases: TGTGCCAGCAGCCTAAGACAGGGGTCGGCTGGAAACACCATATATTTT.

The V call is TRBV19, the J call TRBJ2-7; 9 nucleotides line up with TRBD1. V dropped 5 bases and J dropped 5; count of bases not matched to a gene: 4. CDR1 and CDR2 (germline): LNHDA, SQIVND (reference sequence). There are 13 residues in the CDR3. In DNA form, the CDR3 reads TGTGCCAGTAGTGACCGGACAGGGGACGAGCAGTACTTC. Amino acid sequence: CASSDRTGDEQYF. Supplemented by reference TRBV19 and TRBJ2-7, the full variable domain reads DGGITQSPKYLFRKEGQNVTLSCEQNLNHDAMYWYRQDPGQGLRLIYYSQIVNDFQKGDIAEGYSVSREKKESFPLTVTSAQKNPTAFYLCASSDRTGDEQYFGPGTRLTVT.

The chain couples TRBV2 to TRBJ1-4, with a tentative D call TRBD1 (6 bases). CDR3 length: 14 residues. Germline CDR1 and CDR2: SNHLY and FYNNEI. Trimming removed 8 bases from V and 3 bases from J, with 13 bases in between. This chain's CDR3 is CASRRTAPNEKLFF. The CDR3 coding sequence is TGTGCCAGCCGAAGGACAGCCCCTAATGAAAAACTGTTTTTT. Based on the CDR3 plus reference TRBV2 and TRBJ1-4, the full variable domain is EPEVTQTPSHQVTQMGQEVILRCVPISNHLYFYWYRQILGQKVEFLVSFYNNEISEKSEIFDDQFSVERPDGSNFTLKIRSTKLEDSAMYFCASRRTAPNEKLFFGSGTQLSVL.

The CDR3 sequence: CASSPGLLTEQFF. The CDR3 nucleotides read TGTGCCAGTAGTCCCGGACTATTGACTGAGCAGTTCTTC. The V call is TRBV19, the J call TRBJ2-1, with D perhaps TRBD2 (6 bases). The CDR3 totals 13 residues. Germline CDR1 is LNHDA and CDR2 is SQIVND (reference sequence). Trimming stripped 5 bases from V and 9 bases from J, with 14 bases between.

DNA of the CDR3: TGCGCCAGCAGCCAATCGGGAGTCGGCCCCCACGAGCAGTACTTC. This codes for CASSQSGVGPHEQYF. J is TRBJ2-7 and V is TRBV4-3; a weak D match, TRBD2 (6 bases). CDR3 size: 15 residues. The germline V gene encodes CDR1 LGHNA and CDR2 YSLEER. The germline V and J ends were trimmed by 2 bases and 5 bases, with 16 bases remaining between them.

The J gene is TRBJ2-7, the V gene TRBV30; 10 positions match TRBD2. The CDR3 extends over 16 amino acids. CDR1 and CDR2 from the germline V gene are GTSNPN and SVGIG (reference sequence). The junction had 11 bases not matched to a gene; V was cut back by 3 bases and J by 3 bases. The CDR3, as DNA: TGTGCCTGGAGGAGGGGGAGCGGGAGGGCCGACTACGAGCAGTACTTC. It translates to CAWRRGSGRADYEQYF.